The entry below gives a single TCR beta chain sequence along with its context. This clone was detected a few times. Its antigen is currently not known. Per-base quality was not reported, and no clone a single base away is much larger than it. These data belong to a study of control samples from healthy donors and cancer patients (dated by TCRdb to 2020 to 2022). The junction shows trimming of 0 bases on V and 3 bases on J, plus 9 bases between the germline ends. CDR1 SGHRS and CDR2 YFSETQ are derived from the germline V gene. Measured from the cysteine to the phenylalanine, the CDR3 is 14 residues long. The read is trimmed to its CDR3 DNA, 42 bases read in frame from base 1. The library was made by the immunoSEQ multiplex PCR assay. This is the immuneACCESS table as TCRdb keeps it, with only in-frame sequences that have V and J called. A part of the clones is gone; compared with another copy, unresolved V genes explain less than half, and the rest is unexplained. Here the sample has roughly 130,000 clones; 75% to 95% occur a single time. The ten largest clones add up to over 2% of the sample.

In this chain, TRBV5-1 is recombined with TRBJ2-5; no D gene call is confident. This clonotype was sampled from a man aged 18 to 29 in good health. Sequencing was carried out using blood. The nucleotides read TGCGCCAGCAGCTTGGGCCAGGCCGAAGAGACCCAGTACTTC. This yields the protein CASSLGQAEETQYF.